A single sample is the source of the 2 T cell receptor beta chains below, sequenced in a study of blood T cell repertoires in COVID-19 (TCRdb year 2020). The method behind the library was the immunoSEQ multiplex PCR assay. The clones in this table, taken by TCRdb from immuneACCESS, are in-frame only. Not every clone is retained; where verified, under half of the shortfall comes from an unresolved V gene, and the cause of the rest is unknown. Here the sample has about 150,000 clones; approximately 89% occur a single time. The top ten clones comprise about 1.5% of the sample. Sequencing was carried out using peripheral blood. All receptors derive from a human donor in a cohort sampled during active COVID-19.

V and J are TRBV6-5 and TRBJ2-3; possible D gene TRBD2, 5 bases. The CDR3 is made up of 13 amino acids. With 6 bases removed from V and 4 bases from J, the gap between germline ends came to 11 bases. Germline CDR1 and CDR2: MNHEY and SVGAGI. CDR3: CASSGPGADTQYF. CDR3 bases: TGTGCCAGCAGCGGACCCGGGGCAGATACGCAGTATTTT.

The V call is TRBV7-8, the J call TRBJ1-5, with 8 bases aligning to TRBD1. The V and J ends lost 5 bases and 3 bases, in that order; junction bases with no gene match: 9. Per the germline V gene, CDR1 is SGHVS and CDR2 is FQNEAQ. CDR3 length equals 16 residues. In nucleotides, the CDR3 is TGTGCCAGCAGCAAGACAGGGGACGGGGTCAATCAGCCCCAGCATTTT. Its translation: CASSKTGDGVNQPQHF. Combining the CDR3 with reference TRBV7-8 and TRBJ1-5 gives the whole variable domain GAGVSQSPRYKVAKRGQDVALRCDPISGHVSLFWYQQALGQGPEFLTYFQNEAQLDKSGLPSDRFFAERPEGSVSTLKIQRTQQEDSAVYLCASSKTGDGVNQPQHFGDGTRLSIL.